This TCR beta chain was identified during a study of human T cells and chemical hapten exposure. Study background: Women made up most patients, who had alopecia areata, totalis or universalis.

TCRdb processed the RACE reads anew with MiXCR; each CDR3 protein has one entry. The sample comprises 190,000 or so distinct CDR3 sequences, approximately 29% of which are singletons, and about 2.7% rests with the top ten. Time point given: pre-sensitization, week 0. Sample treatment: therapeutic diphenylcyclopropenone sensitization with weekly scalp DPC. The sequencing used whole blood, collected in connection with sensitization to the hapten diphenylcyclopropenone (DPC). The receptor was isolated from a woman between 25 and 40 years old with alopecia areata. Some clones in this sample may be carry-over from other donors' samples.

The CDR3 spells CASSFRVHGYTF. For the CDR3, the DNA is TGTGCCAGCAGCTTCAGGGTCCATGGCTACACCTTC. The genes are TRBV13 and TRBJ1-2, with D maybe TRBD1 (5 bases). Germline V lookup: CDR1 PRHDT, CDR2 FYEKMQ (reference sequence). The CDR3 spans 12 residues. Trimming stripped 3 bases from V and 6 bases from J, with 8 bases between. The full variable domain, rest sourced from reference TRBV13 and TRBJ1-2, is AAGVIQSPRHLIKEKRETATLKCYPIPRHDTVYWYQQGPGQDPQFLISFYEKMQSDKGSIPDRFSAQQFSDYHSELNMSSLELGDSALYFCASSFRVHGYTFGSGTRLTVV.